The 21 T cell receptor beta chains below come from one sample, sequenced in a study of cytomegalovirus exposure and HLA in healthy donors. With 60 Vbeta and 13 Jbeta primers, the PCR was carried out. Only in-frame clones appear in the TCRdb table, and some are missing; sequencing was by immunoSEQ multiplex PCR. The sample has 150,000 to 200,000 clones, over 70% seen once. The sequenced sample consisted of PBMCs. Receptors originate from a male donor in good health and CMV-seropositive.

The CDR3 bases are TGTGCCAGCAGTTTCCGGACAGACCATAATTCACCCCTCCACTTT. Translated: CASSFRTDHNSPLHF. This sequence joins TRBV6-5 and TRBJ1-6, with D possibly being TRBD1 (6 bases). The V end was cut by 4 bases, the J end by 5 bases, with 12 bases between. The CDR3 covers 15 residues. Germline V gives CDR1 MNHEY, CDR2 SVGAGI.

In DNA, the CDR3 is TGTGCCAGCAGTGGTACCCAGGGGGTGCATAAAAAGGTGTTTTTT. Translated: CASSGTQGVHKKVFF. This rearrangement joins TRBV2 to TRBJ1-4, with 7 bases fitting TRBD1. The germline V gene has CDR1 SNHLY and CDR2 FYNNEI. V lost 4 bases and J lost 15; bases outside the gene matches: 17. This CDR3 has 15 amino acids.

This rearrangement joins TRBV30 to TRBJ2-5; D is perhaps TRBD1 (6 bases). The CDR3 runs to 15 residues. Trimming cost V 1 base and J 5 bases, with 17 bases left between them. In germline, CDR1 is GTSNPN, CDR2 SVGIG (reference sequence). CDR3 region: CAWSALPTGSETQYF. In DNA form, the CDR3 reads TGTGCCTGGAGTGCCCTCCCCACAGGGTCCGAGACCCAGTACTTC.

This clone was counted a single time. CDR3 sequence (DNA): TGTGCCAGCAGCTTACCGGGTCCGGATCAGCCCCAGCATTTT. Amino acid sequence: CASSLPGPDQPQHF. The rearrangement joins TRBV7-9 to TRBJ1-5; D not resolved. Deletions cut 2 bases from V and 5 bases from J, with 10 bases between. Germline V lookup: CDR1 SEHNR, CDR2 FQNEAQ (reference sequence). The CDR3 extends over 14 amino acids.

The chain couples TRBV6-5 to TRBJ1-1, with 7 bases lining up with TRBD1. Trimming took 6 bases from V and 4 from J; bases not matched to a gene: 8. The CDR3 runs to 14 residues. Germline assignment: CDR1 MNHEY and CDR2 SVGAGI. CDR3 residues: CASSLGGTVTEAFF. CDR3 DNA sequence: TGTGCCAGCAGCCTAGGGGGCACGGTCACTGAAGCTTTCTTT.

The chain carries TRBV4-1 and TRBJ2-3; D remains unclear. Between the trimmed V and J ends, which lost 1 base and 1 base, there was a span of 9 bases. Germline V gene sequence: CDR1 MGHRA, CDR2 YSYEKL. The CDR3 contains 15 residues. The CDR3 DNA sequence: TGCGCCAGCAGCCAAGTAGCAAGTGGCACAGATACGCAGTATTTT. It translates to CASSQVASGTDTQYF.

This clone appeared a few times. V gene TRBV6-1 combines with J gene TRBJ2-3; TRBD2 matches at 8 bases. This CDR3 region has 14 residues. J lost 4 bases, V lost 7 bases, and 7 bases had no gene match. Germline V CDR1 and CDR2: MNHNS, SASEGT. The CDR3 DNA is TGTGCCAGCACCGGGGGGGGCCAAGCAGATACGCAGTATTTT. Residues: CASTGGGQADTQYF.

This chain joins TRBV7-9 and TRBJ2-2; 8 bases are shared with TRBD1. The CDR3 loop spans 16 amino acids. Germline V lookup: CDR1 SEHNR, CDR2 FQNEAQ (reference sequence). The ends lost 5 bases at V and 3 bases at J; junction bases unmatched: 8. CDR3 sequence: CASSPGGRGDTGELFF. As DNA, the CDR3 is TGTGCCAGCAGCCCAGGGGGCAGGGGAGACACCGGGGAGCTGTTTTTT.

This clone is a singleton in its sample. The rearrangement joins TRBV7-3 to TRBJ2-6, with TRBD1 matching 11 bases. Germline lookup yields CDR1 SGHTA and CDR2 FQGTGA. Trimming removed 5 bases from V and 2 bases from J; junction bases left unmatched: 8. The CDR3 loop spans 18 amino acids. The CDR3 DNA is TGTGCCAGCAGCCGGGGACAGGGGGGTATGGCTGGGGCCAACGTCCTGACTTTC. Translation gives CASSRGQGGMAGANVLTF.

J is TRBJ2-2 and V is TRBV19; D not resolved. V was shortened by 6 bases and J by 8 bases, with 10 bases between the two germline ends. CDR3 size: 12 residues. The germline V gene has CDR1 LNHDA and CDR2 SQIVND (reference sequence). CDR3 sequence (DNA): TGTGCCAGTAGGGCCGCCCCGGGGGAGCTGTTTTTT. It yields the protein CASRAAPGELFF.

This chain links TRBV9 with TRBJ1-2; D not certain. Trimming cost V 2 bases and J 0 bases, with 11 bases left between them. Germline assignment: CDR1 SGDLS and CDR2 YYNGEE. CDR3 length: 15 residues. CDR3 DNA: TGTGCCAGCAGCGTCTCTTCGGTTACTAACTATGGCTACACCTTC. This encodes CASSVSSVTNYGYTF.

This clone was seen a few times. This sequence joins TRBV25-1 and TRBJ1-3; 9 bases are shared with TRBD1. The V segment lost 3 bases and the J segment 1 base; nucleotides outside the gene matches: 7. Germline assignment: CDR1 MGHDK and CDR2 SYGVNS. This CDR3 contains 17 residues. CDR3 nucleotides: TGTGCCAGCAGTGAGATTCCTGGACAGGGGTCTGGAAACACCATATATTTT. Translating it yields CASSEIPGQGSGNTIYF.

DNA for the CDR3: TGTGCCAGCAGCTTTACAGGGTTGGACAATCAGCCCCAGCATTTT. This encodes CASSFTGLDNQPQHF. The chain has TRBV5-5 and TRBJ1-5; possible D gene TRBD1, 6 bases. There are 15 residues in the CDR3. Trimming stripped 2 bases from V and 3 bases from J, with 12 bases between. Germline assignment: CDR1 SGHKS and CDR2 YYEKEE (reference sequence).

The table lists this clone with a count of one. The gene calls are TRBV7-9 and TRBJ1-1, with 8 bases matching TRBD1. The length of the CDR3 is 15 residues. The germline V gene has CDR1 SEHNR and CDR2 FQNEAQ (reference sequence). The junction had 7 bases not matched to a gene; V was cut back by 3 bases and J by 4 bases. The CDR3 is CASSFPRGPSTEAFF. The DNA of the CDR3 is TGTGCCAGCAGCTTCCCCAGGGGGCCCAGCACTGAAGCTTTCTTT.

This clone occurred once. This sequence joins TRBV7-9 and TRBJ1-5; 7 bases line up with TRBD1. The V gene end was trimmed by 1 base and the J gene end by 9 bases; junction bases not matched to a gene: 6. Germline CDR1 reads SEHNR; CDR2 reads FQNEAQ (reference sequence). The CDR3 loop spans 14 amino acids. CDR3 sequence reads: CASSLGQGVAPQHF. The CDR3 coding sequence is TGTGCCAGCAGCTTAGGACAGGGAGTAGCGCCCCAGCATTTT.

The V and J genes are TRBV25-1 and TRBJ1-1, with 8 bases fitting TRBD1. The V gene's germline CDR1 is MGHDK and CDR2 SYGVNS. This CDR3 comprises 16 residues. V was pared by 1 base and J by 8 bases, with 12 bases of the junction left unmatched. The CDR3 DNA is TGTGCCAGCAGTGAATTATTCATTGGGGCAGGGGGCGAAGCTTTCTTT. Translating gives CASSELFIGAGGEAFF.

CDR3 amino acids: CATSYGLATTDTQYF. For the CDR3, the DNA is TGTGCCACCAGTTACGGACTAGCGACCACAGATACGCAGTATTTT. The gene calls are TRBV15 and TRBJ2-3; TRBD2 agrees at 9 bases. V gave up 6 bases and J gave up 2 bases; unmatched junction bases: 6. The CDR3 has 15 residues. Germline CDR1 and CDR2: LNHNV and YYDKDF (reference sequence).

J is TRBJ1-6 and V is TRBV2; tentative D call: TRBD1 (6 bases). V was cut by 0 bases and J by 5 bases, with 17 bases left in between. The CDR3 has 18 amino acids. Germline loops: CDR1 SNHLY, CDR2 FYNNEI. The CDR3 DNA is TGTGCCAGCAGTGAAGCTGTAGTGGGGGCAGGCGATAATTCACCCCTCCACTTT. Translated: CASSEAVVGAGDNSPLHF.

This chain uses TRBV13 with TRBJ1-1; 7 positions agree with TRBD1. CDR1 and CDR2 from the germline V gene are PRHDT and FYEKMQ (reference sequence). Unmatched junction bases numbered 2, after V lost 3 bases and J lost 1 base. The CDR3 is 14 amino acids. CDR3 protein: CASSLQGGNTEAFF. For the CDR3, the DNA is TGTGCCAGCAGCTTGCAGGGGGGGAACACTGAAGCTTTCTTT.

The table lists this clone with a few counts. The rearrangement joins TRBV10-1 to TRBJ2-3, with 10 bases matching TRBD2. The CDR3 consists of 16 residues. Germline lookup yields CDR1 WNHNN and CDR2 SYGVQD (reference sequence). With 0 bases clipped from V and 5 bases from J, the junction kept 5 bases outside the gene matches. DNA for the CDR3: TGCGCCAGCAGTGAGTCTTCACTAGCGGGGATAGATACGCAGTATTTT. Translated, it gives CASSESSLAGIDTQYF.

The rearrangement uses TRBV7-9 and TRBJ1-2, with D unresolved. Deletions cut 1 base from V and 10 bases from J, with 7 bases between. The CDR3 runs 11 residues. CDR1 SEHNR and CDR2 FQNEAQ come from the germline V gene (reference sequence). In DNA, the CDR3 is TGTGCCAGCAGCTTAGGACGACACTACACCTTC. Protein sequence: CASSLGRHYTF.